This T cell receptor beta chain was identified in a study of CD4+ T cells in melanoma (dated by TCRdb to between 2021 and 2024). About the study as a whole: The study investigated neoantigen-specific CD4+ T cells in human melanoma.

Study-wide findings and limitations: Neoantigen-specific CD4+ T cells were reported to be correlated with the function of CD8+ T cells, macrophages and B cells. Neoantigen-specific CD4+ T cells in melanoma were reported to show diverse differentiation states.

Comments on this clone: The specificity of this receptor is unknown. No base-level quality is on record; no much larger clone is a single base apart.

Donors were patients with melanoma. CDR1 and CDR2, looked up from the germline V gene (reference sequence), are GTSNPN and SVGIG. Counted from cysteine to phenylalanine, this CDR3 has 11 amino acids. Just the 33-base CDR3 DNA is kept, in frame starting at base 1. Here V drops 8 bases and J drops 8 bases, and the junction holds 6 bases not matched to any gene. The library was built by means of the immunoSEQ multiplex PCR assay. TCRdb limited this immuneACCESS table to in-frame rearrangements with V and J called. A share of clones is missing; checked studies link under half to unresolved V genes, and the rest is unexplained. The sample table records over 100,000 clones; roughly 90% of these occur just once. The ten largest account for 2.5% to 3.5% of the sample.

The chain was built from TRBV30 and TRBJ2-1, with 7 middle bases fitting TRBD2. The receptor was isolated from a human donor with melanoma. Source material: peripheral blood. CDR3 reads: CARAREDEQFF. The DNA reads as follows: TGTGCCCGAGCCCGGGAGGATGAGCAGTTCTTC.